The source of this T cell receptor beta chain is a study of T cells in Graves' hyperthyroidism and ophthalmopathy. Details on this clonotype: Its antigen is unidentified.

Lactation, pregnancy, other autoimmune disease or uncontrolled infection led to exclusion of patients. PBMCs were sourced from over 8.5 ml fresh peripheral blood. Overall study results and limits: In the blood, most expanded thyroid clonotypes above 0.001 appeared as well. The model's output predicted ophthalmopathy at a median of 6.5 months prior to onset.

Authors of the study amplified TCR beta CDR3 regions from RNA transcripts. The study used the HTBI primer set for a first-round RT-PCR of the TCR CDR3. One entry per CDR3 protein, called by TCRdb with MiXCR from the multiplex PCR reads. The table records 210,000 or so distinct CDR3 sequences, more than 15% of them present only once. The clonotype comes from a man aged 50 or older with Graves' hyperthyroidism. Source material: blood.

The CDR3 sequence: CASSRQSSSTDTQYF. Written as DNA, the CDR3 is TGTGCCAGCAGCCGACAGTCCTCTAGCACAGATACGCAGTATTTT. The chain uses TRBV28 and TRBJ2-3; D might be TRBD1 (5 bases). Trimming removed 6 bases at V and 0 bases at J, with 13 bases between. Germline V gene lookup returns CDR1 MDHEN and CDR2 SYDVKM. This CDR3 is 15 amino acids long. Combining the CDR3 with reference TRBV28 and TRBJ2-3 gives the whole variable domain DVKVTQSSRYLVKRTGEKVFLECVQDMDHENMFWYRQDPGLGLRLIYFSYDVKMKEKGDIPEGYSVSREKKERFSLILESASTNQTSMYLCASSRQSSSTDTQYFGPGTRLTVL.